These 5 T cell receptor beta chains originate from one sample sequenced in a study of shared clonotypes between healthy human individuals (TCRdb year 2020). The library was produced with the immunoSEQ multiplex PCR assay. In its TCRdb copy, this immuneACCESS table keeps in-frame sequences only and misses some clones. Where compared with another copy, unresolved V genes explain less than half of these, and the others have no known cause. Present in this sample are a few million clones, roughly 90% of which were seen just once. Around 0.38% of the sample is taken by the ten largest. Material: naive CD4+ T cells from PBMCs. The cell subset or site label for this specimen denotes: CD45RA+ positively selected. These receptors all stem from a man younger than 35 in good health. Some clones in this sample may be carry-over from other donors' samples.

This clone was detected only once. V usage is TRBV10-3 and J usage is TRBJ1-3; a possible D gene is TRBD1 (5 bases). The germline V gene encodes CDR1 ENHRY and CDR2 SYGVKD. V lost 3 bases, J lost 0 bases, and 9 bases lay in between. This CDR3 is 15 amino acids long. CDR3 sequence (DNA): TGTGCCATCAGTGATGACAGCCGCTCTGGAAACACCATATATTTT. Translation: CAISDDSRSGNTIYF.

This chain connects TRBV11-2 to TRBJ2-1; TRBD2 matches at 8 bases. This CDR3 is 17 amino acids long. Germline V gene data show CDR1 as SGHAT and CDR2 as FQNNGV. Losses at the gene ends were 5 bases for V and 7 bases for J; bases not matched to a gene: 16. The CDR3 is CASSQGGSGNKVNEQFF. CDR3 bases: TGTGCCAGCAGCCAAGGTGGTAGCGGGAACAAAGTGAATGAGCAGTTCTTC.

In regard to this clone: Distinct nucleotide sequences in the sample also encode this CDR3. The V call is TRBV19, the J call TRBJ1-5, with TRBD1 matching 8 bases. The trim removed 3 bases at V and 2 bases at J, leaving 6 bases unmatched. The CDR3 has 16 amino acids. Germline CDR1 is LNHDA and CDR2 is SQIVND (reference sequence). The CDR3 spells CASSILPGQGNQPQHF. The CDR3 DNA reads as TGTGCCAGTAGTATCCTGCCGGGACAGGGCAATCAGCCCCAGCATTTT.

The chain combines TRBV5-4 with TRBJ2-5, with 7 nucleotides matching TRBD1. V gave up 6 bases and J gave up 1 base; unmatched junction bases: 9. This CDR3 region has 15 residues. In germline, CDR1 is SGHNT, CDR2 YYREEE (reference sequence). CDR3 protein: CASTPSQGFQETQYF. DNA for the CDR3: TGTGCCAGCACCCCCTCACAGGGGTTCCAAGAGACCCAGTACTTC. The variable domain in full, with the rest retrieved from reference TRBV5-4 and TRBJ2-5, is ETGVTQSPTHLIKTRGQQVTLRCSSQSGHNTVSWYQQALGQGPQFIFQYYREEENGRGNFPPRFSGLQFPNYSSELNVNALELDDSALYLCASTPSQGFQETQYFGPGTRLLVL.

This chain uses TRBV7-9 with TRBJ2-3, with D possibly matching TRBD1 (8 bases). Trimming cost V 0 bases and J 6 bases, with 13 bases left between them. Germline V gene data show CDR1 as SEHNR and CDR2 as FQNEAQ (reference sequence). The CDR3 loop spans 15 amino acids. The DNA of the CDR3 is TGTGCCAGCAGCTTAGCCGGACAGGGAGGGGATACGCAGTATTTT. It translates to CASSLAGQGGDTQYF. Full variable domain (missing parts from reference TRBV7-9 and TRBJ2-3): DTGVSQNPRHKITKRGQNVTFRCDPISEHNRLYWYRQTLGQGPEFLTYFQNEAQLEKSRLLSDRFSAERPKGSFSTLEIQRTEQGDSAMYLCASSLAGQGGDTQYFGPGTRLTVL.